This T cell receptor beta chain originates from a study of blood T cell repertoires in COVID-19. Deletions cut 4 bases from V and 2 bases from J, with 15 bases between. The length of the CDR3 is 15 residues. CDR1 and CDR2 (germline): SGHAT, FQNNGV. Repertoires were generated with immunoSEQ multiplex PCR, while TCRdb's copy carries only in-frame clones and drops some. The repertoire consists of 150,000 to 200,000 clones, with around 80% occurring once and the leading ten covering around 7%. The clonotype was recovered from a woman in her 40s with COVID-19, enrolled during active disease. The chain uses TRBV11-2 and TRBJ2-7; possibly TRBD1 for D (7 bases). Input material: peripheral blood. The CDR3 coding sequence is TGTGCCAGCAGCTCATATCCAGGGGGGACCTACGAGCAGTACTTC. Translation gives CASSSYPGGTYEQYF.